The T cell receptor (beta chain) described here comes from a study of blood T cell repertoires in COVID-19. Background on the study: The study drew acute and convalescent COVID-19 samples from the United States, Italy and Spain. The analysed material was cDNA or gDNA that came from T cells, B-cell-depleted T cells, or PBMCs.

This CDR3 has 15 residues. Sequenced by immunoSEQ multiplex PCR; TCRdb stores in-frame clones only, minus some. The sample shows roughly 200,000 clones, 70% to 85% of them seen only once. The chain joins TRBV12-1 to TRBJ2-7; no DNA check was done on the table's D call, TRBD1. TRBV12-1 is tagged as a pseudogene. The sequencing sample was made of peripheral blood. The receptor comes from a man in his fifties who had recovered from COVID-19. CDR3 region: CASSPIGTGDYEQYF. The CDR3 DNA is TGTGCCAGCAGCCCGATAGGGACAGGAGACTACGAGCAGTACTTC.